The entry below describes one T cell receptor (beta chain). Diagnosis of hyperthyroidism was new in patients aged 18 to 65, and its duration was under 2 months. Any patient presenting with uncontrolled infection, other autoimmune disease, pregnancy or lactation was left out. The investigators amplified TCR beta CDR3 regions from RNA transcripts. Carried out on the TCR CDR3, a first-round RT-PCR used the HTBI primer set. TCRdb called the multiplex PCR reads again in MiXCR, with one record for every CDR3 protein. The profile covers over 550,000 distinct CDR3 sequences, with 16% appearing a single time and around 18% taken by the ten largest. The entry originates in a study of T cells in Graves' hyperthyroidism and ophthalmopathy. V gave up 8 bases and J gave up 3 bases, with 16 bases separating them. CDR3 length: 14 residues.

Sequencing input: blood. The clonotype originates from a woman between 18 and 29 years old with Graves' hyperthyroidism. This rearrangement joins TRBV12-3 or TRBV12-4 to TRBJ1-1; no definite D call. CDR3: CASRTRTLDTEAFF. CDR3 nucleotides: TGTGCCAGCCGCACCAGGACGTTGGACACTGAAGCTTTCTTT.